These T cell receptor beta chains were read from a single sample in a study of CD8 T cells in Susac syndrome. TCRdb fed the immunoSEQ multiplex PCR reads into MiXCR, producing one record per CDR3 protein. The sample consists of some 77,000 distinct CDR3 sequences, 85% to 95% of them appearing once. The sample comprised CD4+ T cells from PBMCs. These receptors were taken from a human donor with Susac syndrome. The conserved cysteine and the conserved F or W are not part of the CDR3 here. D genes are given only for firm matches.

length,D,V,CDR3
12,-,TRBV12-5,ASGLGPNNYGYT
9,-,TRBV2,ASSEGRPQH
12,-,TRBV3-1,ASSQGGGNQPQH
15,TRBD1,TRBV4-2,ASSQDPGTGLLGGYT
11,-,TRBV7-2,ASSLGGPDTQY
11,-,TRBV9,ASSPPDSYEQY
12,-,TRBV3-1,ASSAHGRGSPLH
8,-,TRBV20-1,SARTEMQY
12,-,TRBV29-1,SVTSRGSSYEQY
14,TRBD1,TRBV12-3/TRBV12-4,ASSVTGFGGANVLT
11,-,TRBV6-5,ASKDLSRETQY
13,TRBD1,TRBV6-2/TRBV6-3,ASSKTGEPYNEQF
12,-,TRBV20-1,SARRREVPETQY
11,-,TRBV20-1,SASIQGVYGYT
9,-,TRBV18,ASSDVIEQF
12,-,TRBV7-6,ASSLLLPTDTQH
16,-,TRBV30,AWSDLFFRTGASGELF
12,TRBD1,TRBV5-4,ASSPGQQNTEAF
11,-,TRBV6-6,ASISIGNNEQF
14,TRBD2,TRBV27,ASSSIGLAGADTQY
13,TRBD2,TRBV5-1,ASSYTSSGSYEQY
14,TRBD1,TRBV15,ATSRFQGAGSYEQY
10,-,TRBV30,AWSVRATEQY
11,-,TRBV3-1,ASSQAGANVLT
15,TRBD1,TRBV5-1,ASSLGQGVAPQETQY
16,TRBD1,TRBV4-2,ASSPDAGGGSGANVLT
12,-,TRBV7-9,ASSLGGSGETQY
13,TRBD1,TRBV29-1,SVTTPDRGDYGYT
11,-,TRBV5-6,ASSRVSSYEQY
12,TRBD2,TRBV29-1,SVGLAGGFNEQY
13,-,TRBV15,ATSVPGGVNQPQH
13,-,TRBV6-5,ASQLTRVRTGELF
14,-,TRBV19,ASRQRGKATNEKLF
14,TRBD2,TRBV9,ASSVGRGGSADTQY
14,-,TRBV21-1,ASSKVRTSGRYEQY
11,-,TRBV20-1,SAPPEYSYEQY
10,-,TRBV7-2,ASSRIGYGYT
14,TRBD1,TRBV9,ASRAITGGPTDTQY
11,-,TRBV5-1,ASSFEAGWSQY
11,-,TRBV29-1,SVASLLTDTQY
12,-,TRBV28,ASNRRRYRNEQF
12,-,TRBV18,ASSPPGLAIEQF
15,TRBD1,TRBV6-5,ASSYSIWDRGTGELF
13,-,TRBV9,ASNLQGGMNTEAF